The 6 T cell receptor beta chains presented below share a single source sample, sequenced in a study of cytomegalovirus exposure and HLA in healthy donors. Use of 60 Vbeta and 13 Jbeta primers characterized the PCR. Data came from immunoSEQ multiplex PCR; TCRdb stores just in-frame clones and leaves some out. The data show about 140,000 clones, with approximately 80% seen just once and just over 5% held by the top ten. Sequencing was carried out using PBMCs. These receptor sequences come from a male donor in good health and CMV-seronegative.

Turning to this clone: A read error may produce the germline difference seen at one junction end. The genes are TRBV5-1 and TRBJ1-1, with no clear D. Germline CDR1 and CDR2: SGHRS and YFSETQ. CDR3 length: 13 residues. CDR3 in amino acids: CANSLQENTEAFF. CDR3 nucleotide sequence: TGCGCCAACAGCTTGCAGGAGAACACTGAAGCTTTCTTT.

The V gene is TRBV19, the J gene TRBJ2-1, with D unresolved. CDR3 length equals 12 residues. Trimming pared 1 base from V and 6 bases from J, leaving 4 bases between. From germline, CDR1 is LNHDA and CDR2 SQIVND (reference sequence). CDR3 in amino acids: CASSIAFNEQFF. CDR3 nucleotides: TGTGCCAGTAGTATAGCGTTCAATGAGCAGTTCTTC.

CDR3 in DNA: TGTGCCAGCAGCGCACAGGGGGCAGATACGCAGTATTTT. Encoded protein: CASSAQGADTQYF. The chain recombines TRBV2 with TRBJ2-3, with 8 bases lining up with TRBD1. The CDR3 is made up of 13 amino acids. Germline values: CDR1 SNHLY, CDR2 FYNNEI. V gave up 6 bases and J gave up 4 bases; unmatched junction bases: 3.

The rearrangement links TRBV5-1 to TRBJ1-6; tentative D call: TRBD1 (5 bases). The CDR3 runs 15 residues. V lost 3 bases, J lost 2 bases, and 9 bases lay in between. CDR1 and CDR2 (germline): SGHRS, YFSETQ. The CDR3 DNA is TGCGCCAGCAGCTCCCAGGGCACCTATAATTCACCCCTCCACTTT. Translation: CASSSQGTYNSPLHF.

The J gene is TRBJ1-6, the V gene TRBV30, with 9 bases aligning to TRBD1. The length of the CDR3 is 15 residues. V shed 5 bases, J shed 7 bases, and the junction held 9 bases outside the gene matches. Germline CDR1 and CDR2: GTSNPN and SVGIG (reference sequence). The DNA of the CDR3 is TGTGCCTGGGGCCCAGGGGACAGGGCAAATTCACCCCTCCACTTT. Residues: CAWGPGDRANSPLHF.

The J gene is TRBJ1-2, the V gene TRBV29-1; D is possibly TRBD1 (6 bases). CDR1 is SQVTM and CDR2 is ANQGSEA in the germline V gene. V lost 7 bases and J 5 bases, leaving 11 bases between the germline ends. The CDR3 has 11 amino acids. DNA for the CDR3: TGCAGCGCACGGACAGTGTATGGCTACACCTTC. Its protein is CSARTVYGYTF.